This paragraph reports one TCR beta chain. Its antigen is unidentified. This entry is derived from a study of cytomegalovirus exposure and HLA in healthy donors. Libraries were prepared by immunoSEQ multiplex PCR; TCRdb keeps only in-frame clonotypes and omits some of them. The table records about 49,000 clones, 94% of them present only once. The donors were members of the validation cohort, which comprised roughly 120 subjects and was separate from the first cohort of about 700 subjects. Per germline, CDR1 SGHVS and CDR2 FNYEAQ. The CDR3 loop spans 15 amino acids. Trimming removed 2 bases from V and 6 bases from J; junction bases left unmatched: 5. Study-wide results and caveats: Cytomegalovirus association was assigned to 170 or so TCR beta chains. In vitro data verified a few CMV-associated chains as specific for CMV antigens. Subsequent analysis of the roughly 120 validation repertoires found a tendency for first-cohort TCR clusters to co-occur.

The sample consisted of PBMCs. This chain uses TRBV7-6 with TRBJ2-2; 8 positions agree with TRBD2. The clonotype comes from a woman aged 18-29 years in good health and CMV-seropositive. Here the CDR3 DNA reads TGTGCCAGCAGCTTAAAGGGACTAGGTGCCGGGGAGCTGTTTTTT. Translation gives CASSLKGLGAGELFF.